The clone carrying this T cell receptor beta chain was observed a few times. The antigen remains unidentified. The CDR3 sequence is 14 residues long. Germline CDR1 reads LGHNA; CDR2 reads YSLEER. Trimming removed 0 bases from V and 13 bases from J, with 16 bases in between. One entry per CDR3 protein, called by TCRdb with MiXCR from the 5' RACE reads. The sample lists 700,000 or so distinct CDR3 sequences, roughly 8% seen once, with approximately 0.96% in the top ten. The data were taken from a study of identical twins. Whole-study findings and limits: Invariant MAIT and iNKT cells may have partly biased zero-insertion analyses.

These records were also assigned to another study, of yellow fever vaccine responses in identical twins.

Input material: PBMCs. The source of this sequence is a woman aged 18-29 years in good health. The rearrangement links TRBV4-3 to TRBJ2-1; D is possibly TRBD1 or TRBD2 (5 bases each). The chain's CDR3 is CASSQEPMSGLQFF. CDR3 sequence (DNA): TGCGCCAGCAGCCAAGAACCCATGTCGGGGCTTCAGTTCTTC.